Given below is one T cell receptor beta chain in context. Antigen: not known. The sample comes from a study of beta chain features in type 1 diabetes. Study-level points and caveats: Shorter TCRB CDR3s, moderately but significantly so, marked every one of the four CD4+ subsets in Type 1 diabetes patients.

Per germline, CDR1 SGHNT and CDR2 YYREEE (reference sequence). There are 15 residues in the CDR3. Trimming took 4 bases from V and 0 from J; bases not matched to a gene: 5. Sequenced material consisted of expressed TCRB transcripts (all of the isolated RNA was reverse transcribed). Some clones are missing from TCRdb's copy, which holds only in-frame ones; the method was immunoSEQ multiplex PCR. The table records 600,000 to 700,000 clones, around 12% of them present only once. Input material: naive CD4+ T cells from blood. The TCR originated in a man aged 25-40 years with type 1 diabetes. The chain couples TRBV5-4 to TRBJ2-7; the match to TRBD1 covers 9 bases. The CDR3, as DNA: TGTGCCAGCAGCCTGGGACAGGGAGGCTCCTACGAGCAGTACTTC. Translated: CASSLGQGGSYEQYF.